This TCR beta chain came from a study of blood T cell repertoires in COVID-19. The overall study: Recovered participants had two consecutive negative NP/OP PCR tests, healthcare professional clearance, or symptom resolution. Material from acute and convalescent COVID-19 was sourced from the United States, Italy and Spain.

The protocol was immunoSEQ multiplex PCR, while the TCRdb copy is restricted to in-frame clones and leaves out a portion. The repertoire holds 200,000 to 250,000 clones, with roughly 91% as singletons. The CDR3 length is 14 residues. CDR1 is SGHRS, CDR2 YFSETQ, per germline. V lost 5 bases and J lost 1; bases outside the gene matches: 6. Ages ranged from about 18 to 89 years, with residence in approximately 23 US areas. Participant-given clinical history determined each cohort assignment. This TCR was sampled from a young man in a cohort exposed to, infected with or recovered from COVID-19 (not recorded which). Sample: PBMCs or T cells enriched from blood (not recorded which). This sequence joins TRBV5-1 and TRBJ2-7; 7 nucleotides agree with TRBD1. The CDR3 loop is CASRPDRASYEQYF. The CDR3, as DNA: TGCGCCAGCAGACCAGACAGGGCGTCCTACGAGCAGTACTTC.